The text below deals with one T cell receptor beta chain. Authors' analysis steps: Amplification of reference gene primers was used by the study to estimate nucleated cell counts. Clones were sequenced by immunoSEQ multiplex PCR, and TCRdb holds only the in-frame ones, with some missing. That table is the source of V, J and clone size, and D and trimming were worked out from the DNA. Here the sample spans about 670,000 clones, around 89% being singletons. The entry originates in a study of blood T cell repertoires in COVID-19. The specimen was peripheral blood. This receptor was taken from a woman aged 18-29 years with acute or convalescent COVID-19.

The CDR3 DNA reads as TGTGCCAGCTCTCCCCACGGACAGGTCTCCTACGAGCAGTACTTC. Amino acids: CASSPHGQVSYEQYF. This sequence joins TRBV18 and TRBJ2-7; 7 bases align to TRBD1. CDR1 KGHSH and CDR2 LQKENI come from the germline V gene. V dropped 6 bases and J dropped 0; count of bases not matched to a gene: 8. This CDR3 spans 15 amino acids.